This record looks at one T cell receptor (beta chain) sequence and its context. Its antigen is not yet known. No base quality values were provided; no much bigger clone lies one nucleotide off. CDR1 and CDR2 are drawn from the germline V gene (reference sequence): GTSNPN, SVGIG. The CDR3 spans 16 residues, from the cysteine through the phenylalanine. Of the read, only the CDR3 DNA is kept; its 48 bases are in frame from base 1. Unmatched junction bases come to 13, with V trimmed by 8 bases and J by 0 bases. The data originate from a study of cytomegalovirus exposure and HLA in healthy donors (dated by TCRdb to 2016 to 2017). General notes on the study: In an earlier analysis of under 600 of the donors, 250 to 350 Gb of sequence data and some 120 million unique TCR beta sequences from roughly 180 million T cells were reported. About 5 DR-DQ haplotypes were handled as single units for association and clustering, since linkage in the cohort was strong. A later analysis re-examined previously published TCR beta repertoires from about 700 donors and added high-resolution HLA genotyping to investigate patterns of TCR occurrence. To decide whether each TCR beta V gene segment behaved as functional or pseudogenic, an earlier analysis of some 600 of the donors relied on high-throughput TCR beta sequencing. An early release that covered several hundred HLA-typed donors contained around 300 gigabases of sequencing data and tens of millions of unique TCR sequences. The later analysis used no new phenotypic data to find candidate immune exposures, relying instead on TCR beta sequences and their occurrence across donors. Across 300 to 400 genotyped donors of the cohort, an average of about 240,000 unique TCR beta nucleotide sequences per donor were sequenced, and about a sixth of those sequences were non-productive. In addition to the first cohort of approximately 670 subjects, a separate validation cohort of 130 or so different subjects was used. The study aimed to test whether signatures of past pathogen exposure could be identified by cataloging public T cell receptors. Among the approximately 430 genotyped donors, under 90% belonged to the genetic ancestry cluster associated with self-reported Caucasian donors. To predict cytomegalovirus infection status, the study brought together high-throughput TCR immunosequencing, statistical association of individual TCRs with disease status, and machine learning. All discovery cohort repertoires had been generated on a single sequencing platform. The number of donors typed differed by locus, with about 629-640 for A, B, C, DRB1 and DQB1, roughly 550 for DQA1, 600 to 610 for DPA1, and some 470 for DPB1. Donor age, sex, ethnicity and CMV serostatus were collected together with the repertoire data. A later genetic analysis took genome-wide SNP genotypes for about 55% of the roughly 700 donors and used that subset as a discovery cohort. The T cell repertoires of 666 subjects were profiled by immunosequencing and related to cytomegalovirus serostatus. Class I and class II HLA loci were covered by the typing at four-digit resolution. What the study reported, not specific to this receptor: In vitro tests confirmed that three of the cytomegalovirus-associated TCR beta chains recognize cytomegalovirus antigens. According to a later analysis, most CMV-associated TCR beta chains appeared to be HLA-restricted, and the HLA associations seemed to be driven largely by CMV exposure. A group of highly shared sequence variants was considered likely to be a technical artifact of the sequencing pipeline. Over 15 rarely observed V segments, including chromosome 9 orphons, were excluded from the earlier analysis of about 610 of the donors because counts were too low. The classifier was reported to diagnose cytomegalovirus status with high specificity and sensitivity in both the original and validation cohorts. In a later analysis, more than 15,000 TCR beta sequences were associated with specific HLA alleles at a false discovery rate of 0.05. When HLA alleles, especially DR and DQ, strongly co-occurred, attributing TCR associations to individual alleles was difficult. Because HLA typing was missing for some donors at each locus, association tests included only the typed subset. In a later analysis, HLA-associated TCR beta chains showed more clonal expansion and lower generation probabilities than non-associated chains that were equally common. According to the authors, the approach could potentially be generalized to other disease states and immunological phenotypes. The cohort was sequenced for TCR beta chains only, and without alpha or paired-chain data the features that could be detected were limited. A further reported finding was that TCR beta sequences accurately predicted the HLA-A and HLA-B alleles for most subjects in the first cohort. In an earlier analysis of around 600 of the donors, most TCR beta V segments were observed in productive rearrangements about 87% or about 30% of the time, broadly matching IMGT annotations. A later analysis found that TCR association rates varied across HLA loci, with DRB1 alleles showing the most associated TCRs and HLA-C alleles the fewest. According to a later analysis, parvovirus B19, influenza, CMV and Epstein-Barr virus appeared linked to several top co-occurrence clusters. In the study, 164 TCR beta chains were listed as associated with cytomegalovirus. CMV serostatus was the only immune exposure information available for the cohort. Roughly uniform sequencing depth across donors was assumed in presence/absence analyses, although this assumption may not hold. Because the 87-base-pair reads could not distinguish some IMGT-functional V segments, including TRBV6-2 and TRBV6-3, those segments were excluded. V-gene and J-gene trimming of TCR beta chains was associated with a missense DCLRE1C variant in a later genetic analysis, and the association was replicated in an independent cohort. Most TCR sequences were seen in very few donors, while some public TCRs were found in many individuals. Compared with the roughly 600-donor mean, donors in an Asian-associated ancestry cluster had fewer N-insertions in productive TCRs, according to a later genetic analysis. Linkage disequilibrium might explain the correlated functional status among segregating V segments, but an unknown experimental factor could not be ruled out.

The library was built by means of the immunoSEQ multiplex PCR assay. A mixture of 60 forward primers for TCR Vbeta segments and 13 reverse primers for TCR Jbeta segments was used in the multiplex PCR. The CDR3 region of rearranged TCR beta genes was amplified from genomic DNA with a multiplex PCR assay. The Illumina HiSeq System was used to sequence the amplified TCR beta libraries as 87-base-pair reads. The original methods were these. Across the roughly 700 repertoires, a later analysis counted roughly 77 million unique TCR beta chains, approximately 12 million of which were shared by at least two donors. Raw reads were error-corrected and collapsed into unique sequences with a nearest-neighbor algorithm that merged closely related sequences to remove PCR and sequencing errors. Alignment of CDR3 sequences to IMGT reference sequences was used to assign V, D and J gene segments. For a sequence to be retained, a match of at least six nucleotides was required to both a V gene segment and a J gene segment. A rearrangement was called productive if the CDR3 had no stop codons and remained in frame with V and J, and every other rearrangement was called non-productive. CDR3 was defined by IMGT convention, running from the second conserved V-encoded cysteine to the conserved J-encoded phenylalanine. In an earlier analysis of some 550 of the donors, sequences lacking an unambiguous match to a single V gene segment were excluded. In an earlier analysis of a few hundred of the donors, V segments were called functional above 56.7% productive rearrangements and were called segregating when the between-donor standard deviation exceeded 5%. A statistical classification framework was built for diagnosing cytomegalovirus status from the catalog of TCR beta chain sequences. In a later analysis, V and J genes were assigned by comparing TCR nucleotide sequences against IMGT/GENE-DB human TR gene sequences. In a later analysis, CDR3 sequences and most-parsimonious VDJ recombination scenarios were assigned using the TCRdist pipeline. In a later analysis, each TCR beta chain was defined by its CDR3 amino acid sequence together with its V-gene family, and reads without a unique V-gene family were excluded. To address suspected cross-contamination and a sequencing artifact, a later analysis removed 550 to 750 highly shared, low-generation-probability nucleotide sequences. For each public chain, a later analysis derived a clonal expansion index from normalized ranks of inferred template counts within each repertoire. In a later analysis, generation probabilities were computed with a VDJ recombination model fitted to out-of-frame rearrangements, and the resulting probabilities were checked against IGoR. Hypergeometric tests were used in a later analysis to score TCR-TCR, TCR-HLA and TCR-CMV co-occurrence, with a repertoire-size bias correction applied to the TCR pairs. To estimate false discovery rates, a later analysis permuted the HLA or CMV assignments 20 times. In a later analysis, co-occurring TCRs were grouped using DBSCAN, and TCRdist sequence similarity was added for clustering within HLA-allele-positive subsets. Repertoires with fewer than 30,000 or more than 120,000 public chains were left out of co-occurrence clustering, as were about 5 repertoires with anomalous nucleotide sharing. TCRdb mirrors the immuneACCESS table, restricted to in-frame sequences. Some clones are absent from its copies; in checked studies, under half trace to an unresolved V gene, and the reason for the others is unknown. D and trimming come from the DNA, and the V and J calls and clone size come from that table. Across this sample there are 160,000 or so clones, with over 80% seen only once. The biggest ten clones account for over 1.5% of the sample.

The cohort was made up of several hundred healthy bone marrow donors. At the time of sampling, every cohort member was nominally healthy, though immune exposures that went unrecorded were likely present. The donor tested CMV seronegative and was one of the 352 seronegative cohort members. Every donor gave a peripheral blood sample, and the peripheral blood mononuclear cells from that sample were used for TCR beta sequencing. The Qiagen DNeasy Blood Extraction Kit was used to extract genomic DNA from the blood cell samples. The source of this sequence is a woman between 18 and 29 years old in good health and CMV-seronegative. Sequencing was done on a sample of PBMCs. The chain is assembled from TRBV30 and TRBJ2-1, and 7 junctional nucleotides match TRBD1. The base sequence is TGTGCCGGGCATCGACAGGGAAAAAACTCCTACAATGAGCAGTTCTTC. It translates to CAGHRQGKNSYNEQFF.